Following are 24 T cell receptor beta chains from one sample sequenced in a study of T cells in Graves' hyperthyroidism and ophthalmopathy. RNA transcripts yielded amplified TCR beta CDR3 regions. When the TCR CDR3 underwent first-round RT-PCR, the HTBI primer set was used. TCRdb independently ran MiXCR on the multiplex PCR reads; one entry per CDR3 protein. Among about 350,000 distinct CDR3 sequences listed, 19% were seen once. Material for sequencing was blood. The receptor source for this set is a young woman with Graves' hyperthyroidism.

Ten or more counts support this clonotype. The genes are TRBV7-2 and TRBJ2-7; the match to TRBD1 covers 10 bases. CDR1 and CDR2 from the germline V gene are SGHTA and FQGNSA. The trim removed 0 bases at V and 3 bases at J, leaving 2 bases unmatched. The CDR3 runs 15 residues. The CDR3 DNA is TGTGCCAGCAGCTTAGCCCGGACAGGGGGCTACGAGCAGTACTTC. It codes for CASSLARTGGYEQYF.

The table lists this clonotype with many counts. CDR3 sequence: CASSARWTSGGAGETQYF. The CDR3 nucleotides read TGTGCCAGCAGTGCCCGGTGGACTAGCGGGGGGGCGGGGGAGACCCAGTACTTC. This rearrangement joins TRBV2 to TRBJ2-5; 15 bases match TRBD2. With 4 bases clipped from V and 5 bases from J, the junction kept 11 bases outside the gene matches. The CDR3 length is 18 residues. The germline V gene has CDR1 SNHLY and CDR2 FYNNEI.

This clonotype appeared a few times. J is TRBJ2-5 and V is TRBV4-1, with 7 bases matching TRBD1. Trimming cost V 4 bases and J 1 base; bases outside gene matches: 3. The CDR3 has 14 amino acids. The germline gives CDR1 MGHRA, CDR2 YSYEKL. The CDR3 loop reads CASSPGQSQETQYF. In nucleotides, the CDR3 is TGCGCCAGCAGCCCGGGACAGTCCCAAGAGACCCAGTACTTC.

This clonotype was recorded at least ten times. V gene TRBV29-1 combines with J gene TRBJ1-1; 10 bases line up with TRBD1. V gave up 5 bases and J gave up 6 bases; unmatched junction bases: 9. Germline V CDR1 and CDR2: SQVTM, ANQGSEA. The CDR3 has 14 amino acids. For the CDR3, the DNA is TGCAGCGTTCTACGACAGGGGGCTTTGTCTGAAGCTTTCTTT. This codes for CSVLRQGALSEAFF. Full variable domain (missing parts from reference TRBV29-1 and TRBJ1-1): SAVISQKPSRDICQRGTSLTIQCQVDSQVTMMFWYRQQPGQSLTLIATANQGSEATYESGFVIDKFPISRPNLTFSTLTVSNMSPEDSSIYLCSVLRQGALSEAFFGQGTRLTVV.

Many counts were recorded for this clonotype. The J gene is TRBJ1-1, the V gene TRBV4-1, with 10 nucleotides matching TRBD1. V was pared by 4 bases and J by 0 bases, with 2 bases of the junction left unmatched. The germline gives CDR1 MGHRA, CDR2 YSYEKL. The CDR3 spans 15 residues. The CDR3: CASSRGQGVNTEAFF. DNA of the CDR3: TGCGCCAGCAGCCGAGGACAGGGGGTGAACACTGAAGCTTTCTTT.

This clonotype showed up many times. The V gene is TRBV6-5, the J gene TRBJ2-4, with 7 bases lining up with TRBD1. The junction had 5 bases not matched to a gene; V was cut back by 5 bases and J by 4 bases. The CDR3 covers 14 residues. The germline V gene has CDR1 MNHEY and CDR2 SVGAGI. The CDR3 reads CASSTPGQKNIQYF. CDR3 bases: TGTGCCAGCAGTACTCCGGGACAGAAAAACATTCAGTACTTC.

V gene TRBV30 combines with J gene TRBJ2-5; D call uncertain. The CDR3 spans 11 residues. Trimming left V 4 bases short and J 5 bases short, with 8 bases between. From germline, CDR1 is GTSNPN and CDR2 SVGIG (reference sequence). CDR3 amino acids: CAWNAGETQYF. Here the CDR3 DNA reads TGTGCCTGGAATGCCGGCGAGACCCAGTACTTC. Drawing the rest from reference TRBV30 and TRBJ2-5, the complete variable domain is SQTIHQWPATLVQPVGSPLSLECTVEGTSNPNLYWYRQAAGRGLQLLFYSVGIGQISSEVPQNLSASRPQDRQFILSSKKLLLSDSGFYLCAWNAGETQYFGPGTRLLVL.

The table lists this clonotype with many counts. A read error is possible here, since a much larger clone lies one base away. This is likely a read error, given that the CDR3 carries no conserved phenylalanine or tryptophan at its end. The chain is built from TRBV24-1 and TRBJ1-1, with a tentative D call TRBD1 (5 bases). From germline, CDR1 is KGHDR and CDR2 SFDVKD. V lost 3 bases and J lost 10, with 11 bases in between. The CDR3 totals 12 residues. In DNA form, the CDR3 reads TGTGCCACCAGTGATAAGGGGTACGGAGCTTTCCTT. This codes for CATSDKGYGAFL.

This clonotype appeared many times. This chain joins TRBV24-1 and TRBJ2-2; TRBD2 aligns across 7 bases. From germline, CDR1 is KGHDR and CDR2 SFDVKD. The V gene end was trimmed by 3 bases and the J gene end by 3 bases; junction bases not matched to a gene: 12. The CDR3 contains 18 residues. The CDR3 nucleotides are TGTGCCACCAGTGATCCCGGGGGGAGGAGCCGATACACCGGGGAGCTGTTTTTT. Translating it yields CATSDPGGRSRYTGELFF.

There are many counts of this clonotype. The rearrangement links TRBV6-1 to TRBJ1-5; TRBD1 aligns across 9 bases. The J segment lost 5 bases and the V segment lost 4 bases, leaving 6 bases of the junction unmatched. The CDR3 has 15 amino acids. CDR1 is MNHNS and CDR2 is SASEGT in the germline V gene. In nucleotides, the CDR3 is TGTGCCAGCAGTGGCGTTGGGACAGGGCATCAGCCCCAGCATTTT. Its translation is CASSGVGTGHQPQHF.

As regards this clonotype: This clone may be a read error of a much larger clone one base away. The V and J genes are TRBV7-2 and TRBJ2-5; the D gene is possibly TRBD2 (6 bases). The CDR3 has 13 amino acids. From germline, CDR1 is SGHTA and CDR2 FQGNSA. The CDR3 sequence: CASSSLARETKYF. CDR3 DNA: TGTGCCAGCAGCTCCCTAGCACGGGAGACCAAGTACTTC.

This clonotype was observed at least ten times. V usage is TRBV20-1 and J usage is TRBJ1-5, with a weak D call TRBD1 (5 bases). Germline V gene data show CDR1 as DFQATT and CDR2 as SNEGSKA (reference sequence). The V gene lost 0 bases and the J gene lost 0 bases, with 21 bases spanning the gap. This CDR3 spans 19 amino acids. CDR3 DNA: TGCAGTGCTAGAGATGCTCACACTCATCCCGGGGCTAGCAATCAGCCCCAGCATTTT. It is translated as CSARDAHTHPGASNQPQHF.

At least ten counts were recorded for this clonotype. The chain couples TRBV2 to TRBJ2-5; a possible D gene is TRBD1 (5 bases). This CDR3 has 13 residues. Trimming took 5 bases from V and 4 from J, leaving 11 bases between them. The germline V gene has CDR1 SNHLY and CDR2 FYNNEI. CDR3 DNA: TGTGCCAGCAGTCTCGACAGCAGAGAGACCCAGTACTTC. Its translation: CASSLDSRETQYF.

Many counts were recorded for this clonotype. J is TRBJ2-2 and V is TRBV7-2; D is uncertain. Germline CDR1 reads SGHTA; CDR2 reads FQGNSA. This CDR3 is built from 13 residues. V dropped 7 bases and J dropped 6 bases, with 12 bases sitting between them. CDR3 region: CASISRHAGELFF. CDR3 DNA: TGTGCCAGCATCTCCAGGCATGCCGGGGAGCTGTTTTTT.

The chain joins TRBV11-2 to TRBJ2-5; D possibly corresponds to TRBD2 (6 bases). CDR1 is SGHAT and CDR2 is FQNNGV in the germline V gene. This CDR3 contains 17 residues. Trimming left V 1 base short and J 0 bases short, with 15 bases between. CDR3 amino acids: CASSLGSAEGYQETQYF. CDR3 coding DNA: TGTGCCAGCAGCTTAGGGTCGGCGGAGGGGTACCAAGAGACCCAGTACTTC.

This clonotype appeared many times. The gene calls are TRBV2 and TRBJ1-5; 9 bases align to TRBD1. After removal of 7 bases from V and 7 bases from J, the junction contained 8 bases not matched to a gene. Germline assignment: CDR1 SNHLY and CDR2 FYNNEI. The CDR3 has 14 amino acids. Here the CDR3 reads CASTETGGFQPQHF. CDR3 bases: TGTGCCAGCACTGAGACAGGGGGTTTCCAGCCCCAGCATTTT.

This clonotype was detected ten times or more. The chain joins TRBV12-3 or TRBV12-4 to TRBJ1-2; 9 bases match TRBD1. With V trimmed by 6 bases and J by 8 bases, 10 bases remained unmatched. This CDR3 comprises 14 residues. The CDR3 coding sequence is TGTGCCAGCAGAAAAACCGGGACAGGGCGCGGCTACACCTTC. It specifies CASRKTGTGRGYTF.

This clonotype was observed many times. CDR3 coding DNA: TGTGCCAGCAGCCAAGAAGGCGACTACGAGACCCAGTACTTC. This encodes CASSQEGDYETQYF. V usage is TRBV4-2 and J usage is TRBJ2-5, with D perhaps TRBD2 (5 bases). Germline V gene lookup returns CDR1 LGHNA and CDR2 YNFKEQ. V lost 0 bases and J lost 5, with 10 bases in between. This CDR3 region has 14 residues.

This clonotype was seen many times. The J gene is TRBJ1-5, the V gene TRBV29-1, with D unclear. Germline-derived CDR1 and CDR2 are SQVTM and ANQGSEA. V was shortened by 4 bases and J by 8 bases, with 12 bases between the two germline ends. The CDR3 is made up of 12 amino acids. In nucleotides, the CDR3 is TGCAGCGTTGGCGGGGAGTGGGAGCCCCAGCATTTT. It codes for CSVGGEWEPQHF.

As to this clonotype: Just one base apart from a much larger clone, this may be a read error. The V call is TRBV6-2 or TRBV6-3, the J call TRBJ2-6; D might be TRBD2 (6 bases). This CDR3 is built from 18 residues. CDR1 is MNHEY and CDR2 is SVGEGT in the germline V gene. The DNA of the CDR3 is TGTGCCAGCAGTTACTCTGCGGCGGGATGGCTTGGGGTCAACGTCCTGACTTTC. It specifies CASSYSAAGWLGVNVLTF.

This clonotype has a count of ten or more. This chain joins TRBV9 and TRBJ2-7; D is possibly TRBD1 or TRBD2 (5 bases each). This CDR3 comprises 14 residues. Germline CDR1 is SGDLS and CDR2 is YYNGEE. Trimming cost V 3 bases and J 2 bases, with 12 bases left between them. Written as DNA, the CDR3 is TGTGCCAGCAGCGCGGGTCCGGGACCCTACGAGCAGTACTTC. This encodes CASSAGPGPYEQYF. The variable domain in full, completed from reference TRBV9 and TRBJ2-7, reads DSGVTQTPKHLITATGQRVTLRCSPRSGDLSVYWYQQSLDQGLQFLIQYYNGEERAKGNILERFSAQQFPDLHSELNLSSLELGDSALYFCASSAGPGPYEQYFGPGTRLTVT.

The chain couples TRBV6-1 to TRBJ2-7; tentatively, D is TRBD2 (6 bases). The CDR3 has 16 amino acids. Germline CDR1 reads MNHNS; CDR2 reads SASEGT. Trimming pared 7 bases from V and 0 bases from J, leaving 19 bases between. CDR3 amino acids: CASTPSVARDSYEQYF. The DNA for the CDR3 is TGTGCCAGCACTCCTTCGGTAGCGCGGGACTCCTACGAGCAGTACTTC.

The V gene is TRBV4-2, the J gene TRBJ1-1; D may be TRBD1 (5 bases). Trimming pared 1 base from V and 4 bases from J, leaving 10 bases between. Germline-derived CDR1 and CDR2 are LGHNA and YNFKEQ. This CDR3 region has 14 residues. The chain's CDR3 is CASSQGGKGTEAFF. DNA of the CDR3: TGTGCCAGCAGCCAAGGGGGGAAGGGCACTGAAGCTTTCTTT.

This clonotype was recorded many times. The chain joins TRBV30 to TRBJ2-7; 8 bases are a match to TRBD2. The CDR3 sequence is 11 residues long. V trimming: 2 bases; J trimming: 12 bases; junction bases outside the gene matches: 6. Germline CDR1 and CDR2: GTSNPN and SVGIG (reference sequence). The CDR3 reads CAWSREGRRYF. The CDR3 coding sequence is TGTGCCTGGAGTCGGGAGGGTCGTCGGTACTTC.